These 15 T cell receptor beta chains were sequenced from one sample in a study of blood T cell repertoires in COVID-19. Generated by immunoSEQ multiplex PCR, the TCRdb table keeps only in-frame clones and is missing some. The data show roughly 20,000 clones, 89% seen once. The sequencing sample was made of peripheral blood. The receptors were gathered from a human donor with active COVID-19. The donor label of this sample is uncertain.

V usage is TRBV10-3 and J usage is TRBJ1-2, with 7 bases that match TRBD1. V was clipped by 10 bases and J by 4 bases; unmatched bases: 15. The CDR3 totals 15 residues. Germline CDR1 and CDR2: ENHRY and SYGVKD. CDR3 nucleotides: TGTGCCACCGCTATTACCCGGACAGGTGCCTATGGCTACACCTTC. It codes for CATAITRTGAYGYTF.

The genes are TRBV28 and TRBJ2-5, with 12 bases that match TRBD2. This CDR3 has 15 amino acids. V lost 5 bases to trimming and J lost 0 bases; unmatched junction nucleotides: 1. Looked up from germline, CDR1 is MDHEN and CDR2 is SYDVKM. The CDR3 region is CASSRLAGDQETQYF. CDR3 coding DNA: TGTGCCAGCAGTCGACTAGCGGGGGACCAAGAGACCCAGTACTTC.

The rearrangement joins TRBV4-3 to TRBJ2-7, with TRBD2 matching over 8 bases. This CDR3 region has 16 residues. V was pared by 0 bases and J by 2 bases, with 6 bases of the junction left unmatched. Per the germline V gene, CDR1 is LGHNA and CDR2 is YSLEER. The CDR3: CASSQEMAGGPYEQYF. CDR3 sequence (DNA): TGCGCCAGCAGCCAAGAAATGGCGGGAGGTCCCTACGAGCAGTACTTC.

The CDR3 DNA reads TGTGCCAGCAGCTTGCCTGGGCTACCCCATGGAGATACGCAGTATTTT. Amino acids: CASSLPGLPHGDTQYF. The genes are TRBV5-4 and TRBJ2-3, with no clear D. The germline gives CDR1 SGHNT, CDR2 YYREEE (reference sequence). Trimming removed 1 base from V and 5 bases from J, with 17 bases in between. The CDR3 covers 16 residues.

V usage is TRBV28 and J usage is TRBJ2-1; TRBD2 matches 10 bases. The CDR3 has 16 residues. Germline loops: CDR1 MDHEN, CDR2 SYDVKM. V shed 6 bases and J 10 bases; nucleotides not matched to a gene: 15. CDR3 region: CASRPAGAGGLTEQFF. The CDR3, as DNA: TGTGCCAGCAGGCCGGCGGGAGCGGGAGGGCTGACGGAGCAGTTCTTC.

V usage is TRBV7-6 and J usage is TRBJ2-2, with 8 bases lining up with TRBD2. The V gene's germline CDR1 is SGHVS and CDR2 FNYEAQ. V gave up 4 bases and J gave up 4 bases; unmatched junction bases: 14. CDR3 length equals 18 residues. The CDR3 DNA is TGTGCCAGCAGCTACCGGACCGGGGGGGCGCGGGTCACCGGGGAGCTGTTTTTT. Encoded protein: CASSYRTGGARVTGELFF.

The chain joins TRBV14 to TRBJ1-6; 12 bases agree with TRBD1. V shed 2 bases and J 8 bases; nucleotides not matched to a gene: 7. CDR3 size: 17 residues. Germline CDR1 is SGHDN and CDR2 is FVKESK. The DNA for the CDR3 is TGTGCCAGCAGCCAATTGGCGGGACAGGGGGCAGATTCACCCCTCCACTTT. This gives the protein CASSQLAGQGADSPLHF. The entire variable domain, with the rest obtained from reference TRBV14 and TRBJ1-6, is as follows: EAGVTQFPSHSVIEKGQTVTLRCDPISGHDNLYWYRRVMGKEIKFLLHFVKESKQDESGMPNNRFLAERTGGTYSTLKVQPAELEDSGVYFCASSQLAGQGADSPLHFGNGTRLTVT.

The chain links TRBV9 to TRBJ2-7; no definite D call. Germline V lookup: CDR1 SGDLS, CDR2 YYNGEE. The CDR3 runs 16 residues. The germline V and J ends were trimmed by 4 bases and 2 bases, with 19 bases remaining between them. CDR3 loop: CASSPNTARTTYEQYF. CDR3 DNA sequence: TGTGCCAGCAGCCCCAACACGGCTAGAACCACCTACGAGCAGTACTTC.

The chain employs TRBV4-2 and TRBJ2-7; 7 bases are shared with TRBD1. Germline loops: CDR1 LGHNA, CDR2 YNFKEQ. V shed 5 bases, J shed 0 bases, and the junction held 7 bases outside the gene matches. CDR3 length equals 15 residues. CDR3 nucleotide sequence: TGTGCCAGCAGCTCGACAGGGTTCAGCTCCTACGAGCAGTACTTC. It encodes CASSSTGFSSYEQYF.

This chain links TRBV7-9 with TRBJ2-1; 10 bases are a match to TRBD1. Germline V gives CDR1 SEHNR, CDR2 FQNEAQ (reference sequence). This CDR3 is built from 16 residues. Unmatched junction bases numbered 6, after V lost 5 bases and J lost 2 bases. CDR3 sequence (DNA): TGTGCCAGCAGCCCTAGGGACAGGGGTCCCTACAATGAGCAGTTCTTC. As protein: CASSPRDRGPYNEQFF.

The chain carries TRBV12-5 and TRBJ1-2; D gene unclear. Germline-derived CDR1 and CDR2 are LGHNT and FRNRAP. V gave up 1 base and J gave up 7 bases, with 16 bases separating them. The CDR3 sequence is 15 residues long. As DNA, the CDR3 is TGTGCTAGTGGTTTGGGCTGGGAGGCCGCCCCTGGCTACACCTTC. Amino acids: CASGLGWEAAPGYTF.

The chain is built from TRBV5-6 and TRBJ2-3, with D possibly being TRBD2 (6 bases). In germline, CDR1 is SGHDT, CDR2 YYEEEE. The germline V and J ends were trimmed by 2 bases and 2 bases, with 12 bases remaining between them. This CDR3 comprises 15 residues. CDR3 nucleotide sequence: TGTGCCAGCAGCTTCCGGGACTGGTACACAGATACGCAGTATTTT. It is translated as CASSFRDWYTDTQYF.

Details on this clone: This sample also contains other DNA sequences that code for the same CDR3. The V call is TRBV6-6, the J call TRBJ2-1; D might be TRBD1 (5 bases). The CDR3 is made up of 13 amino acids. Trimming pared 6 bases from V and 4 bases from J, leaving 10 bases between. CDR1 is MNHNY, CDR2 SVGAGI, per germline (reference sequence). The CDR3 DNA is TGTGCCAGCAGCCTTGACAGATACAATGAGCAGTTCTTC. Translation gives CASSLDRYNEQFF.

The genes are TRBV12-2 and TRBJ2-7; the DNA was not compared with TRBD2, the D call given in the table. TRBV12-2 is reported as a pseudogene. CDR3 length: 13 amino acids. The CDR3, as DNA: TGTGCAAGTCGCTTAGATCCCCCCGTCGAGCAGTACTTC. Its translation: CASRLDPPVEQYF.

The chain joins TRBV6-5 to TRBJ1-1; D is possibly TRBD1 (6 bases). The germline gives CDR1 MNHEY, CDR2 SVGAGI. The ends were cut back, 10 bases at V and 11 bases at J, with 20 bases in the middle. This CDR3 contains 12 residues. The CDR3 region has the DNA TGTGCCACCATAGGGACACCACGATGGGCTTTCTTT. Amino acid sequence: CATIGTPRWAFF.